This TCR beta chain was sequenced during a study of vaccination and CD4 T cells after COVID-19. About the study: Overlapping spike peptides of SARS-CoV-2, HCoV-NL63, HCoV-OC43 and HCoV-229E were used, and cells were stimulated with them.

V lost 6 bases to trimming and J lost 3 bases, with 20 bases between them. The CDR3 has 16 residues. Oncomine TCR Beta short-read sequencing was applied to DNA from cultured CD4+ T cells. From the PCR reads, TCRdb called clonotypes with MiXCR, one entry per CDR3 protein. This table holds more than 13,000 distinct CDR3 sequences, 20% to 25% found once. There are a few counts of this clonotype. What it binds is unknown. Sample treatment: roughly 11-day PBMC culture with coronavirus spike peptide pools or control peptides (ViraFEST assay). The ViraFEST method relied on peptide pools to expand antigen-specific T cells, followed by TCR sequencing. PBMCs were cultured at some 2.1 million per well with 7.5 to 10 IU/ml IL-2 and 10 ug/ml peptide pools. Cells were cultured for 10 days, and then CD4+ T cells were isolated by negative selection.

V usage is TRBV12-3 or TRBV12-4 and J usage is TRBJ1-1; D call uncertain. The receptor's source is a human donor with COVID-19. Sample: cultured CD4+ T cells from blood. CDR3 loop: CASSQALGYQDTEAFF. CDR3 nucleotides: TGTGCCAGCAGCCAAGCCCTGGGATATCAGGACACTGAAGCTTTCTTT.